The clone carrying this TCR beta chain was observed once. V shed 2 bases and J shed 2 bases, with 16 bases lying between them. This CDR3 spans 18 amino acids. Per the germline V gene, CDR1 is SGHTA and CDR2 is FQGNSA. Assay used: immunoSEQ multiplex PCR; TCRdb lists only in-frame clones, some missing. The table shows just over 50,000 clones, with approximately 75% occurring only once. Metastatic or locally advanced urothelial carcinoma was present in the patients. Each patient supplied 1 to 8 pretreatment and on-treatment samples. The sample comes from a study of PD-L1 blockade in urothelial cancer. Study at large: Prior chemotherapy in patients spanned 0 to 3 regimens. Blood analysis took place 3 weeks (second dose) and 6 weeks after treatment start.

The genes are TRBV7-2 and TRBJ2-6, with D maybe TRBD1 (5 bases). This specimen consisted of PBMCs, obtained around atezolizumab (anti-PD-L1) treatment. The TCR comes from a man in his 70s with urothelial cancer. The CDR3 bases are TGTGCCAGCAGCTTACGTCGACAGAAGGGCACTGGGGCCAACGTCCTGACTTTC. Translated: CASSLRRQKGTGANVLTF.